These T cell receptor beta chains were read from a single sample in a study of CD8 T cells in Susac syndrome. TCRdb fed the immunoSEQ multiplex PCR reads into MiXCR, producing one record per CDR3 protein. The sample lists 95,000 to 150,000 distinct CDR3 sequences; roughly 94% were seen once. Input material: CD8+ T cells from PBMCs. The receptors come from a human donor with Susac syndrome. Both conserved end residues are part of each CDR3. The D gene is left open where the match is weak. The listing skips clone size in some rows; elsewhere it reads once, few, many or a size class.

NA	NA	TRBV20-1	TRBJ2-7	CSARDTRPTGPYEQYF	TGCAGTGCTAGAGACACGCGTCCGACAGGACCCTACGAGCAGTACTTC
NA	once	TRBV27	TRBJ2-2	CASSFGGGAPGELFF	TGTGCCAGCAGTTTTGGAGGGGGGGCCCCCGGGGAGCTGTTTTTT
TRBD1	NA	TRBV27	TRBJ1-1	CASSSHRGYTEAFF	TGTGCCAGCAGTTCTCACAGGGGGTACACTGAAGCTTTCTTT
NA	NA	TRBV11-2	TRBJ2-3	CASRWTDTQYF	TGTGCCAGCAGGTGGACAGATACGCAGTATTTT
NA	NA	TRBV20-1	TRBJ1-2	CSASSRPGALDGYTF	TGCAGTGCTAGTTCGCGCCCCGGGGCCCTCGATGGCTACACCTTC
TRBD1	NA	TRBV7-8	TRBJ2-7	CASSLGGQGISYEQYF	TGTGCCAGCAGCTTAGGGGGACAGGGAATTTCCTACGAGCAGTACTTC
NA	NA	TRBV20-1	TRBJ2-6	CSARPSWANVLTF	TGCAGTGCCCGCCCCTCCTGGGCCAACGTCCTGACTTTC
NA	NA	TRBV29-1	TRBJ2-7	CSVGTESSYEQYF	TGCAGCGTTGGGACGGAGAGCTCCTACGAGCAGTACTTC
TRBD1	NA	TRBV3-1	TRBJ2-7	CASSQGDRSHEQYF	TGTGCCAGCAGCCAAGGGGACAGGTCCCACGAGCAGTACTTC
NA	NA	TRBV29-1	TRBJ2-7	CSVLGPYYEQYF	TGCAGCGTACTCGGGCCATACTACGAGCAGTACTTC
NA	NA	TRBV30	TRBJ1-2	CAWSEGTNGYTF	TGTGCCTGGAGTGAAGGAACTAATGGCTACACCTTC
TRBD1	NA	TRBV19	TRBJ2-1	CATDTGGSNNEQFF	TGTGCCACTGACACAGGGGGCTCGAACAATGAGCAGTTCTTC
NA	NA	TRBV7-9	TRBJ2-7	CAIPDGESYEQYF	TGTGCCATTCCGGACGGCGAGTCCTACGAGCAGTACTTC
NA	NA	TRBV6-5	TRBJ1-1	CASSYSGGGTEAFF	TGTGCCAGCAGTTACTCAGGGGGAGGCACTGAAGCTTTCTTT
NA	once	TRBV3-1	TRBJ2-5	CASSQGSGRQETQYF	TGTGCCAGCAGCCAAGGCAGCGGGCGCCAAGAGACCCAGTACTTC
NA	NA	TRBV6-1	TRBJ2-7	CAIEDSPSYEQYF	TGTGCCATCGAGGACAGCCCGTCCTACGAGCAGTACTTC
NA	NA	TRBV5-6	TRBJ2-3	CASSLAGIDTQYF	TGTGCCAGCAGCTTGGCGGGCATAGATACGCAGTATTTT
TRBD1	once	TRBV18	TRBJ2-3	CASSRQGGTDTQYF	TGTGCCAGCTCACGACAGGGGGGCACAGATACGCAGTATTTT
NA	NA	TRBV20-1	TRBJ2-7	CSAEGTGEQYF	TGCAGTGCCGAGGGGACTGGCGAGCAGTACTTC
NA	once	TRBV11-2	TRBJ2-2	CASSLETSQELFF	TGTGCCAGCAGCTTAGAGACATCCCAGGAGCTGTTTTTT
NA	once	TRBV2	TRBJ1-3	CASSEGLGSGNTIYF	TGTGCCAGCAGCGAGGGGCTGGGCTCTGGAAACACCATATATTTT
TRBD2	NA	TRBV7-3	TRBJ2-3	CASSLELAGITDTQYF	TGTGCCAGCAGCTTAGAACTAGCGGGGATCACAGATACGCAGTATTTT